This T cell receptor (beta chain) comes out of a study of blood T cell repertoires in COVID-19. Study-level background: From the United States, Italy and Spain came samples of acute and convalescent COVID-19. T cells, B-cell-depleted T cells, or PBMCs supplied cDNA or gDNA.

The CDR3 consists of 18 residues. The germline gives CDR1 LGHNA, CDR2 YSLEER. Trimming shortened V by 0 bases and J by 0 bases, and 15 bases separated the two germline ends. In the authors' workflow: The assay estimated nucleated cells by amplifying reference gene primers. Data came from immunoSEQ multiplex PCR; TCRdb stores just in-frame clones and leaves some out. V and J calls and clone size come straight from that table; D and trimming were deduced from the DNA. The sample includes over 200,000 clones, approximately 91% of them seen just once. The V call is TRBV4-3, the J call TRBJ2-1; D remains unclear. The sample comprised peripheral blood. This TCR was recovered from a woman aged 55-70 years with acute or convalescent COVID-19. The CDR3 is CASSQDTVVISSYNEQFF. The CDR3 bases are TGCGCCAGCAGCCAAGATACGGTCGTTATTAGCTCCTACAATGAGCAGTTCTTC.